The 30 T cell receptor beta chains given below trace back to one sample, sequenced in a study of T cell responses to AZD1222 COVID-19 vaccine. Data came from immunoSEQ multiplex PCR; TCRdb stores just in-frame clones and leaves some out. Of about 130,000 clones in the sample, just over 85% are singletons; the top ten hold approximately 20%. The sample here was peripheral blood, taken on day 0 of AZD1222 vaccination. Receptor source: an adult in good health.

This chain uses TRBV19 with TRBJ2-1, with D maybe TRBD1 (6 bases). V was shortened by 3 bases and J by 10 bases, with 10 bases between the two germline ends. This CDR3 is 12 amino acids long. CDR1 and CDR2 (germline): LNHDA, SQIVND (reference sequence). DNA of the CDR3: TGTGCCAGTAGTATCCACAGGGAAGAGCAGTTCTTC. The encoded protein is CASSIHREEQFF.

This clone showed up just once. V usage is TRBV7-8 and J usage is TRBJ2-3; 12 nucleotides align to TRBD2. V trimming: 3 bases; J trimming: 6 bases; junction bases outside the gene matches: 10. Germline CDR1 is SGHVS and CDR2 is FQNEAQ. The CDR3 totals 17 residues. The CDR3 loop reads CASSLEASGGELDTQYF. The CDR3, as DNA: TGTGCCAGCAGCTTGGAGGCTAGCGGGGGGGAACTGGATACGCAGTATTTT.

CDR3 DNA sequence: TGTGCCAGTAGTCCCGGGACCTATAATTCACCCCTCCACTTT. Translating it yields CASSPGTYNSPLHF. The J gene is TRBJ1-6, the V gene TRBV19; D is unresolved. The germline V gene has CDR1 LNHDA and CDR2 SQIVND (reference sequence). This CDR3 is 14 amino acids long. Trimming stripped 5 bases from V and 2 bases from J, with 7 bases between.

The chain joins TRBV10-1 to TRBJ1-2, with D perhaps TRBD1 (5 bases). The CDR3 has 15 residues. V lost 4 bases and J 7 bases, leaving 19 bases between the germline ends. Germline CDR1 WNHNN, CDR2 SYGVQD (reference sequence). The CDR3 sequence is CASSAFGGEDGGYTF. CDR3 bases: TGCGCCAGCAGTGCTTTTGGGGGGGAGGATGGTGGCTACACCTTC.

The V and J genes are TRBV28 and TRBJ1-5; 7 bases match TRBD1. Germline CDR1 MDHEN, CDR2 SYDVKM. The CDR3 is 16 residues long. V trimming: 6 bases; J trimming: 5 bases; junction bases outside the gene matches: 13. The CDR3 here is CASSPTGAGGDQPQHF. The CDR3 region has the DNA TGTGCCAGCAGCCCCACTGGGGCAGGGGGGGATCAGCCCCAGCATTTT.

CDR3 in amino acids: CASSLVGGGYTF. CDR3 in DNA: TGCGCCAGCAGCTTGGTAGGAGGTGGCTACACCTTC. V usage is TRBV5-1 and J usage is TRBJ1-2; D not certain. Germline V gene sequence: CDR1 SGHRS, CDR2 YFSETQ. The CDR3 length is 12 residues. V lost 0 bases to trimming and J lost 7 bases, with 7 bases between them.

The chain employs TRBV6-6 and TRBJ2-5, with a weak D call TRBD2 (6 bases). Germline lookup yields CDR1 MNHNY and CDR2 SVGAGI (reference sequence). The V gene lost 5 bases and the J gene lost 2 bases, with 18 bases spanning the gap. The CDR3 is made up of 16 amino acids. The CDR3 DNA sequence: TGTGCCAGCAGTCCCCCGGGACTGATACATCAAGAGACCCAGTACTTC. Translation gives CASSPPGLIHQETQYF.

The V call is TRBV11-2, the J call TRBJ1-4; D call uncertain. The CDR3 contains 15 residues. Trimming took 2 bases from V and 2 from J, leaving 9 bases between them. Germline-derived CDR1 and CDR2 are SGHAT and FQNNGV. CDR3 sequence (DNA): TGTGCCAGCAGCTTAAGCAGAACTACTAATGAAAAACTGTTTTTT. This translates into CASSLSRTTNEKLFF.

This sequence joins TRBV7-3 and TRBJ2-3, with 8 bases identical to TRBD2. Germline trimming cut 7 bases from V and 0 bases from J; bases unmatched to any gene: 9. The CDR3 length is 16 residues. The germline V gene encodes CDR1 SGHTA and CDR2 FQGTGA. The CDR3 DNA is TGTGCCAGCAATGGCGGGGGGCGCCCTAGCACAGATACGCAGTATTTT. Protein: CASNGGGRPSTDTQYF.

This clone has a handful of counts. This chain uses TRBV4-1 with TRBJ1-5; D uncertain. Trimming took 5 bases from V and 0 from J, leaving 11 bases between them. This CDR3 has 15 amino acids. From germline, CDR1 is MGHRA and CDR2 YSYEKL. Here the CDR3 reads CASSEIGYSNQPQHF. Here the CDR3 DNA reads TGCGCCAGCAGCGAGATAGGTTATAGCAATCAGCCCCAGCATTTT.

This clone occurred once. The chain employs TRBV5-6 and TRBJ1-1; the match to TRBD1 covers 7 bases. Trimming removed 5 bases from V and 1 base from J; junction bases left unmatched: 2. CDR3 length: 13 amino acids. Looked up from germline, CDR1 is SGHDT and CDR2 is YYEEEE. The CDR3 region is CASRGTANTEAFF. DNA for the CDR3: TGTGCCAGCAGAGGGACAGCGAACACTGAAGCTTTCTTT.

The chain employs TRBV13 and TRBJ1-1, with D unclear. This CDR3 has 14 residues. Trimming left V 5 bases short and J 1 base short, with 11 bases between. Germline V gives CDR1 PRHDT, CDR2 FYEKMQ (reference sequence). In DNA, the CDR3 is TGTGCCAGCAGCCTGCTGACGGAGAACACTGAAGCTTTCTTT. Protein sequence: CASSLLTENTEAFF.

This clone occurred once. The gene calls are TRBV27 and TRBJ1-2; D perhaps matches TRBD1 (6 bases). Germline lookup yields CDR1 MNHEY and CDR2 SMNVEV (reference sequence). CDR3 length: 13 residues. Trimming removed 2 bases from V and 8 bases from J, with 12 bases in between. The CDR3 reads CASSLEGGPGYTF. The CDR3 coding sequence is TGTGCCAGCAGTTTAGAAGGGGGGCCGGGCTACACCTTC.

The chain recombines TRBV6-5 with TRBJ2-1; D unresolved. This CDR3 has 12 amino acids. Trimming pared 7 bases from V and 6 bases from J, leaving 10 bases between. From germline, CDR1 is MNHEY and CDR2 SVGAGI. CDR3 protein: CASTSQSNEQFF. CDR3 nucleotides: TGTGCCAGCACTTCCCAGTCCAATGAGCAGTTCTTC.

The chain uses TRBV14 and TRBJ2-3, with D uncertain. The CDR3 runs 15 residues. V dropped 4 bases and J dropped 1 base, with 12 bases sitting between them. CDR1 and CDR2 from the germline V gene are SGHDN and FVKESK. CDR3 region: CASSLRRAGTDTQYF. In DNA form, the CDR3 reads TGTGCCAGCAGCCTCCGACGCGCCGGCACAGATACGCAGTATTTT.

This rearrangement joins TRBV5-8 to TRBJ1-4, with TRBD1 matching over 9 bases. The CDR3 has 13 amino acids. Trimming removed 3 bases from V and 14 bases from J; junction bases left unmatched: 8. Germline values: CDR1 SGHTS, CDR2 YDEGEE. The DNA for the CDR3 is TGTGCCAGCAGCTCACAGGGGGCACACTCGCTGTTTTTT. Translation: CASSSQGAHSLFF.

The genes are TRBV2 and TRBJ2-7; D gene uncertain. The length of the CDR3 is 12 residues. Looked up from germline, CDR1 is SNHLY and CDR2 is FYNNEI. V was cut by 7 bases and J by 6 bases, with 13 bases left in between. CDR3 sequence: CASKKQVLEQYF. DNA of the CDR3: TGTGCCAGCAAAAAACAAGTCCTCGAGCAGTACTTC.

The chain couples TRBV2 to TRBJ1-1; D perhaps matches TRBD1 (5 bases). This CDR3 region has 14 residues. The germline gives CDR1 SNHLY, CDR2 FYNNEI. The V and J ends lost 3 bases and 6 bases respectively, with 14 bases between them. CDR3 nucleotides: TGTGCCAGCAGTGACTGGGGGGGGTTGGCTGAAGCTTTCTTT. Its protein is CASSDWGGLAEAFF.

The genes are TRBV12-1 and TRBJ2-7; the table assigns TRBD1, which was not confirmed against the DNA. TRBV12-1 represents a pseudogene. The CDR3 is 10 residues long. CDR3: CASRAWEQYF. CDR3 nucleotides: TGTGCCAGCAGGGCTTGGGAGCAGTACTTC.

This clone was seen once. CDR3 sequence (DNA): TGTGCCAGCAGCTTAGGGACAGGACGGACCGGGGAGCTGTTTTTT. It is translated as CASSLGTGRTGELFF. This chain uses TRBV5-6 with TRBJ2-2, with 8 positions matching TRBD1. This CDR3 region has 15 residues. V was pared by 2 bases and J by 5 bases, with 5 bases of the junction left unmatched. Germline CDR1 SGHDT, CDR2 YYEEEE.

J is TRBJ2-4 and V is TRBV27, with unresolved D. V gave up 5 bases and J gave up 0 bases, with 5 bases separating them. Germline V gene data show CDR1 as MNHEY and CDR2 as SMNVEV (reference sequence). The CDR3 spans 13 residues. The chain's CDR3 is CASSRLAKNIQYF. The CDR3 region has the DNA TGTGCCAGCAGTCGACTAGCCAAAAACATTCAGTACTTC.

The V and J genes are TRBV14 and TRBJ2-1; a weak D match, TRBD2 (6 bases). The V end was cut by 7 bases, the J end by 4 bases, with 14 bases between. Germline lookup yields CDR1 SGHDN and CDR2 FVKESK. This CDR3 is 14 amino acids long. The CDR3 sequence: CASTAGTFYNEQFF. CDR3 in DNA: TGTGCCAGCACCGCCGGGACTTTTTACAATGAGCAGTTCTTC.

The genes are TRBV27 and TRBJ2-4; D is tentatively TRBD1 or TRBD2 (5 bases each). V lost 6 bases and J lost 6, with 12 bases in between. The germline CDR1 and CDR2 sequences are MNHEY and SMNVEV (reference sequence). The CDR3 is 13 residues long. CDR3 coding DNA: TGTGCCAGCAGGCCTGGGGGTACAAACATTCAGTACTTC. Protein: CASRPGGTNIQYF.

The J gene is TRBJ2-7, the V gene TRBV29-1, with D unresolved. V lost 5 bases, J lost 0 bases, and 11 bases lay in between. The CDR3 spans 13 residues. Germline values: CDR1 SQVTM, CDR2 ANQGSEA. CDR3 in DNA: TGCAGCGTTAGGTGGTCTGTCTCCTACGAGCAGTACTTC. Translation: CSVRWSVSYEQYF.

V usage is TRBV5-6 and J usage is TRBJ1-5, with a possible D match to TRBD1 (6 bases). Trimming took off 4 bases at V and 5 bases at J, with 16 bases between the two ends. The CDR3 sequence is 15 residues long. CDR1 SGHDT and CDR2 YYEEEE come from the germline V gene. The CDR3: CASSRDTGRHQPQHF. CDR3 in DNA: TGTGCCAGCAGCCGGGACACTGGCCGCCATCAGCCCCAGCATTTT. Full variable domain (outside the CDR3, taken from reference TRBV5-6 and TRBJ1-5): DAGVTQSPTHLIKTRGQQVTLRCSPKSGHDTVSWYQQALGQGPQFIFQYYEEEERQRGNFPDRFSGHQFPNYSSELNVNALLLGDSALYLCASSRDTGRHQPQHFGDGTRLSIL.

The gene calls are TRBV19 and TRBJ2-1, with 9 bases that match TRBD2. The junction had 8 bases not matched to a gene; V was cut back by 5 bases and J by 9 bases. This CDR3 has 14 residues. From germline, CDR1 is LNHDA and CDR2 SQIVND (reference sequence). CDR3 amino acids: CASSRRGGGGEQFF. Written as DNA, the CDR3 is TGTGCCAGTAGTCGGCGCGGGGGGGGTGGTGAGCAGTTCTTC.

The genes are TRBV7-9 and TRBJ1-5; D unresolved. Per germline, CDR1 SEHNR and CDR2 FQNEAQ (reference sequence). CDR3 length: 14 amino acids. Trimming left V 4 bases short and J 0 bases short, with 7 bases between. CDR3 in DNA: TGTGCCAGCAGCTCCGTAAATAGCAATCAGCCCCAGCATTTT. The encoded protein is CASSSVNSNQPQHF.

This chain uses TRBV7-9 with TRBJ2-7; 10 positions agree with TRBD1. CDR1 and CDR2 from the germline V gene are SEHNR and FQNEAQ (reference sequence). The V gene end was trimmed by 6 bases and the J gene end by 7 bases; junction bases not matched to a gene: 3. The CDR3 runs 12 residues. CDR3 DNA sequence: TGTGCCAGCAGACCGGACAGGGGGGAGCAGTACTTC. Encoded protein: CASRPDRGEQYF.

The genes are TRBV11-3 and TRBJ1-6; D not resolved. V was cut by 4 bases and J by 1 base, with 5 bases left in between. Germline assignment: CDR1 SGHNT and CDR2 YENEEA. This CDR3 comprises 14 residues. CDR3 bases: TGTGCCAGCAGCTCTTCATCCTATAATTCACCCCTCCACTTT. Amino acids: CASSSSSYNSPLHF.

The chain has TRBV7-2 and TRBJ1-2, with a weak D call TRBD1 (6 bases). The CDR3 extends over 17 amino acids. The V gene lost 1 base and the J gene lost 8 bases, with 23 bases spanning the gap. Germline V gives CDR1 SGHTA, CDR2 FQGNSA. The CDR3 DNA is TGTGCCAGCAGCTTAGTGGCGGGGGCGGTTTTGGGAGAGGGCTACACCTTC. It encodes CASSLVAGAVLGEGYTF.